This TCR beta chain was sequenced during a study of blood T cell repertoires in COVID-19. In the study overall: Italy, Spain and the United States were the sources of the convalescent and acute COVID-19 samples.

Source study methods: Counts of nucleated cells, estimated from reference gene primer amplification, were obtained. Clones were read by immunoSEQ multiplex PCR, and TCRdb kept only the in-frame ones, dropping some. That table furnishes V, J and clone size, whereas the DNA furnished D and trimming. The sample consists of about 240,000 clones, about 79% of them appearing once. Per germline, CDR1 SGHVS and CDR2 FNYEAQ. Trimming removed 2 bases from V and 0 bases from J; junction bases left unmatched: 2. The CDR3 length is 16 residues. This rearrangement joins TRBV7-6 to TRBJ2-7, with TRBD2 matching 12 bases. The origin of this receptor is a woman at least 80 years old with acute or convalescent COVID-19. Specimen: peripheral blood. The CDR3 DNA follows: TGTGCCAGCAGCTTACGGACTAGCGGGGCCTCCTACGAGCAGTACTTC. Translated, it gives CASSLRTSGASYEQYF.